This T cell receptor beta chain came from a study of T cells after yellow fever vaccination (dated by TCRdb to between 2019 and 2020). A note on the overall study: The SMART-Seq v4 Ultra Low Input RNA kit was used to prepare libraries from fractions with low cell numbers. To follow T-cell clones before and after primary and booster YFV17D yellow fever vaccination, bulk TCR alpha and beta repertoires were sequenced over time. The cohort comprised two healthy male donors, one aged 18 to 30 and one aged 30 to 39 years. Blood samples were taken at several timepoints before and after primary and secondary immunization, and bulk PBMC replicates and cell subsets were isolated.

Sequencing was carried out with an Illumina NovaSeq 6000. Synthesis of TCR cDNA relied on 5'RACE template switching, a step that introduced a universal primer site along with unique molecular identifiers. Priming of cDNA synthesis was performed from both the TCR alpha and TCR beta constant segments. Library amplification involved two PCR steps, and the second step added sample barcodes and sequencing adapters. Sequencing of the libraries was done on either Illumina HiSeq 2500 (2x100 bp) or NovaSeq (2x150 bp). The source study handled its data this way. Demultiplexing of reads and collapsing into UMI consensus sequences were performed with MIGEC, and V(D)J alignment was carried out with MiXCR. Using edgeR on replicate PBMC samples, clonotypes were called vaccine-responding if FDR was below 0.01 and the log2 fold change was above 5 up to day 15. Each bulk clonotype was labeled CD4 or CD8 based on which sequenced repertoire, CD4 or CD8, contained the clonotype at higher abundance. In TCRdb, the public reads were trimmed at Q25 with fastp and aligned with MiXCR, with productive beta chains retained. A single entry per CDR3 protein holds the most common genes and DNA from its merged rows. The V and J calls follow TCRdb's processing rather than the paper's. This sample has some 240,000 distinct CDR3 sequences in its table, and roughly 5% of those were observed once. The top ten clonotypes cover more than 3% of the sample.

Explained via the paper, the treatment or condition label denotes: live attenuated yellow fever vaccine strain. A standard Ficoll-Paque protocol was used to isolate PBMCs from peripheral blood. Dynabeads CD4 and CD8 positive selection kits were used to isolate CD4 and CD8 T-cell fractions. TriZol was used to extract RNA from bulk PBMCs, from CD4 and CD8 fractions, and from dextramer-positive and dextramer-negative fractions. The table lists this clonotype with a few counts. The antigen it binds to is not known. Per-nucleotide qualities are absent, and no much larger clonotype sits a single base away. Study-wide conclusions, independent of this receptor: Most clones expanded after primary vaccination (almost 97% of CD4 and around nine tenths of CD8) were re-detected after the booster, suggesting that broad memory maintenance occurred. Computational filtering was required because FACS-sorted repertoires could contain abundant contaminating clonotypes from the bulk population. Only a couple of donors were included in the study, so the extent to which the findings can be generalized is limited. Compared with the primary T-cell response, the secondary T-cell response was weaker but faster, peaking on day 5 rather than day 15. A small fraction of clonotypes showed up in both the CD4 and CD8 compartments, probably as a result of convergent recombination.

Trimming leaves V shorter by 6 bases and J shorter by 2 bases, with the junction holding 7 bases beyond the gene matches. The germline V gene specifies SNHLY as CDR1 and FYNNEI as CDR2. From the cysteine through the phenylalanine, the CDR3 covers 15 amino acids. Here the CDR3 DNA is all that survives: 45 bases in frame from base 1. The receptor was isolated from a man younger than 35 who received the YFV17D yellow fever vaccine. The rearranged segments are TRBV2 and TRBJ2-5, with 9 central nucleotides matching TRBD1. The specimen comprised CD4+ T cells sorted from PBMCs, sampled on the day of the yellow fever booster vaccination. The DNA is TGTGCCAGCAGCAAACAGGGGGCAGCTCAAGAGACCCAGTACTTC. Protein translation: CASSKQGAAQETQYF.